The 32 T cell receptor beta chains reported below all come from one sample, sequenced in a study of T-cell reconstitution after alpha-beta-depleted transplantation in children. Researchers prepared the TCRbeta library using unique molecular identifiers, the study reports. Using its own MiXCR run on the PCR reads, TCRdb lists one record per CDR3 protein. The sample includes hundreds of thousands of distinct CDR3 sequences, under 20% of them seen just once. Source: PBMCs, mostly from graft donor cells, taken 360 days after TCRalphabeta/CD19-depleted stem cell transplant. These TCRs come from a male patient aged 5 to 17 who had a stem cell transplant for acute lymphoblastic leukemia, so the T cells may come from the graft donor.

The genes are TRBV12-1 and TRBJ1-1; the D segment call TRBD1 is taken from the table without a DNA check. TRBV12-1 is an annotated pseudogene. The CDR3 extends over 14 amino acids. Written as DNA, the CDR3 is TGTGCCAGCAGCTTTTTTTCAGGGTTCGCTGAAGCTTTCTTT. The encoded protein is CASSFFSGFAEAFF.

This clonotype appeared a single time. J is TRBJ2-7 and V is TRBV7-2, with TRBD2 matching 7 bases. Germline CDR1 and CDR2: SGHTA and FQGNSA. The CDR3 has 16 amino acids. J gave up 1 base and V 3 bases, and 9 bases lay outside the gene matches. The CDR3 loop reads CASSLRSGVYSYEQYF. The CDR3, as DNA: TGTGCCAGCAGCTTGCGGAGCGGGGTATATTCCTACGAGCAGTACTTC.

The chain has TRBV12-3 or TRBV12-4 and TRBJ1-1; a weak D match, TRBD1 (5 bases). V lost 6 bases and J 4 bases, leaving 30 bases between the germline ends. The CDR3 is 19 amino acids. The CDR3 reads CASSPSGALPSGDPTEAFF. CDR3 nucleotides: TGTGCCAGCAGCCCTTCCGGGGCATTGCCTTCTGGGGATCCCACTGAAGCTTTCTTT.

This clonotype has a handful of counts. The rearrangement uses TRBV5-1 and TRBJ2-3, with unresolved D. V was pared by 4 bases and J by 1 base, with 10 bases between. The CDR3 has 14 amino acids. Germline-derived CDR1 and CDR2 are SGHRS and YFSETQ. The CDR3 sequence: CASSPFMGTDTQYF. In DNA form, the CDR3 reads TGCGCCAGCAGCCCCTTTATGGGCACAGATACGCAGTATTTT.

This rearrangement joins TRBV12-5 to TRBJ2-5; D remains unclear. Germline V gene lookup returns CDR1 LGHNT and CDR2 FRNRAP. The CDR3 has 13 residues. Trimming pared 0 bases from V and 5 bases from J, leaving 7 bases between. The CDR3 DNA reads as TGTGCTAGTGGTTTGGTGGGGTACGAGACCCAGTACTTC. Translated, it gives CASGLVGYETQYF. The full variable domain, rest sourced from reference TRBV12-5 and TRBJ2-5, is DARVTQTPRHKVTEMGQEVTMRCQPILGHNTVFWYRQTMMQGLELLAYFRNRAPLDDSGMPKDRFSAEMPDATLATLKIQPSEPRDSAVYFCASGLVGYETQYFGPGTRLLVL.

This clonotype showed up just a few times. The gene calls are TRBV3-1 and TRBJ2-5; D might be TRBD2 (5 bases). This CDR3 has 15 amino acids. The germline CDR1 and CDR2 sequences are LGHDT and YNNKEL (reference sequence). The germline V and J ends were trimmed by 1 base and 0 bases, with 9 bases remaining between them. CDR3 amino acids: CASSQAGRNQETQYF. The CDR3 DNA is TGTGCCAGCAGCCAAGCGGGAAGGAACCAAGAGACCCAGTACTTC.

This chain connects TRBV4-1 to TRBJ2-7; 7 bases are a match to TRBD1. With V trimmed by 0 bases and J by 0 bases, 5 bases remained unmatched. The CDR3 is 16 residues long. Germline V CDR1 and CDR2: MGHRA, YSYEKL. DNA of the CDR3: TGCGCCAGCAGCCAAGACCCCAGGGGGAGCTCCTACGAGCAGTACTTC. This gives the protein CASSQDPRGSSYEQYF.

The V and J genes are TRBV19 and TRBJ2-5, with D tentatively TRBD1 (6 bases). The germline V gene encodes CDR1 LNHDA and CDR2 SQIVND (reference sequence). The CDR3 runs to 15 residues. Trimming pared 1 base from V and 1 base from J, leaving 10 bases between. The CDR3 loop reads CASSIVGQPQETQYF. The CDR3 DNA reads TGTGCCAGTAGTATAGTAGGACAGCCCCAAGAGACCCAGTACTTC.

This chain connects TRBV7-9 to TRBJ1-1; TRBD1 aligns across 9 bases. The CDR3 loop spans 15 amino acids. Germline CDR1 and CDR2: SEHNR and FQNEAQ (reference sequence). J was trimmed by 5 bases and V by 5 bases; bases with no gene match: 9. CDR3 loop: CASSDTGGSGTEAFF. CDR3 DNA: TGTGCCAGCAGCGATACAGGGGGCTCGGGGACTGAAGCTTTCTTT.

This clonotype occurred a few times. This chain connects TRBV6-2 or TRBV6-3 to TRBJ2-6, with TRBD1 identical over 10 bases. The CDR3 consists of 17 residues. Germline assignment: CDR1 MNHEY and CDR2 SVGEGT. V shed 4 bases, J shed 2 bases, and the junction held 5 bases outside the gene matches. CDR3 sequence reads: CASSWDRGGAGANVLTF. For the CDR3, the DNA is TGTGCCAGCAGTTGGGACAGGGGAGGCGCTGGGGCCAACGTCCTGACTTTC.

Concerning this clonotype: A much larger clone differs by one base, so this may be a read error. J is TRBJ2-7 and V is TRBV5-1; 9 bases fit TRBD1. This CDR3 is 15 amino acids long. The V segment lost 8 bases and the J segment 3 bases; nucleotides outside the gene matches: 12. Germline CDR1 is SGHRS and CDR2 is YFSETQ. This chain's CDR3 is CARRYGTGPFYEQYF. The CDR3 nucleotides are TGCGCCAGGAGATACGGGACAGGGCCCTTCTACGAGCAGTACTTC. Full variable domain (rest looked up from reference TRBV5-1 and TRBJ2-7): KAGVTQTPRYLIKTRGQQVTLSCSPISGHRSVSWYQQTPGQGLQFLFEYFSETQRNKGNFPGRFSGRQFSNSRSEMNVSTLELGDSALYLCARRYGTGPFYEQYFGPGTRLTVT.

About this clonotype itself: A junction boundary mismatches the germline segment, possibly from a read error. The J gene is TRBJ2-5, the V gene TRBV12-3 or TRBV12-4, with no clear D. The CDR3 runs to 12 residues. The DNA of the CDR3 is TGTGCCAGCAGTGTCCTCACCCTAGACCCCTCCTTC. Translating it yields CASSVLTLDPSF.

V gene TRBV24-1 combines with J gene TRBJ2-1, with 11 positions matching TRBD2. The germline V gene has CDR1 KGHDR and CDR2 SFDVKD. The CDR3 is 16 residues long. With 5 bases clipped from V and 4 bases from J, the junction kept 6 bases outside the gene matches. The DNA for the CDR3 is TGTGCCACCAGTGTATACGGGACTAGCGGTTACAATGAGCAGTTCTTC. The encoded protein is CATSVYGTSGYNEQFF.

This clonotype was counted between two and nine times. This chain uses TRBV5-1 with TRBJ2-3, with 13 bases fitting TRBD2. Germline assignment: CDR1 SGHRS and CDR2 YFSETQ. Trimming at V came to 3 bases and at J to 7 bases, leaving 14 bases not matched to a gene. The CDR3 spans 18 residues. The CDR3: CASSSGLAGTPGDNTQYF. The CDR3 nucleotides read TGCGCCAGCAGCTCGGGACTAGCGGGGACCCCCGGCGATAATACGCAGTATTTT.

The chain links TRBV7-6 to TRBJ2-1; 12 bases fit TRBD2. V was pared by 0 bases and J by 9 bases, with 9 bases of the junction left unmatched. Germline V gives CDR1 SGHVS, CDR2 FNYEAQ. The CDR3 contains 17 residues. Here the CDR3 DNA reads TGTGCCAGCAGCTTAGCGCTGACTAGCGGGAGTCTTCGTGAGCAGTTCTTC. Translation: CASSLALTSGSLREQFF. The variable domain in full, with the rest retrieved from reference TRBV7-6 and TRBJ2-1, is GAGVSQSPRYKVTKRGQDVALRCDPISGHVSLYWYRQALGQGPEFLTYFNYEAQQDKSGLPNDRFSAERPEGSISTLTIQRTEQRDSAMYRCASSLALTSGSLREQFFGPGTRLTVL.

This clonotype was counted only a few times. The CDR3 loop reads CASSSPDWTNYEQYF. The CDR3 nucleotides read TGTGCCAGCAGCTCCCCCGACTGGACGAACTACGAGCAGTACTTC. The genes are TRBV5-5 and TRBJ2-7; no firm D call. The length of the CDR3 is 15 residues. CDR1 is SGHKS, CDR2 YYEKEE, per germline (reference sequence). The ends were cut back, 3 bases at V and 3 bases at J, with 16 bases in the middle.

This clonotype has ten or more counts. The J gene is TRBJ1-4, the V gene TRBV6-5; 9 bases match TRBD1. CDR1 is MNHEY and CDR2 is SVGAGI in the germline V gene. The CDR3 consists of 16 residues. V shed 2 bases, J shed 3 bases, and the junction held 4 bases outside the gene matches. This chain's CDR3 is CASSYGQGRSNEKLFF. The CDR3 bases are TGTGCCAGCAGTTACGGACAGGGGCGATCTAATGAAAAACTGTTTTTT.

This clonotype turned up a few times. The rearrangement uses TRBV5-1 and TRBJ2-2; D is unclear. Trimming pared 5 bases from V and 1 base from J, leaving 21 bases between. Germline V CDR1 and CDR2: SGHRS, YFSETQ. This CDR3 is built from 18 residues. The CDR3: CASRMSWLDVLNTGELFF. The CDR3 DNA sequence: TGCGCCAGCAGAATGTCTTGGCTCGACGTCTTGAACACCGGGGAGCTGTTTTTT.

There are many counts of this clonotype. V and J are TRBV7-6 and TRBJ2-3, with a weak D call TRBD2 (6 bases). The CDR3 is 17 amino acids. The V gene's germline CDR1 is SGHVS and CDR2 FNYEAQ. Trimming left V 5 bases short and J 5 bases short, with 23 bases between. CDR3 region: CASSPLPTGSGRDTQYF. For the CDR3, the DNA is TGTGCCAGCAGCCCACTACCCACCGGGAGTGGTCGAGATACGCAGTATTTT. The whole variable domain, remainder taken from reference TRBV7-6 and TRBJ2-3, is GAGVSQSPRYKVTKRGQDVALRCDPISGHVSLYWYRQALGQGPEFLTYFNYEAQQDKSGLPNDRFSAERPEGSISTLTIQRTEQRDSAMYRCASSPLPTGSGRDTQYFGPGTRLTVL.

This clonotype showed up many times. The chain employs TRBV18 and TRBJ2-5; D is unresolved. The germline V gene has CDR1 KGHSH and CDR2 LQKENI. The CDR3 totals 15 residues. The V end lost 6 bases, the J end lost 0 bases, and 14 bases lay between the germline ends. CDR3 loop: CASSPPVAYQETQYF. As DNA, the CDR3 is TGTGCCAGCTCCCCTCCGGTGGCCTACCAAGAGACCCAGTACTTC.

This clonotype was found once. The chain has TRBV7-2 and TRBJ2-7; 8 bases are shared with TRBD1. Trimming at V came to 1 base and at J to 6 bases, leaving 11 bases not matched to a gene. The CDR3 contains 16 residues. Per germline, CDR1 SGHTA and CDR2 FQGNSA. CDR3 protein: CASSLGIRSGGSEQYF. The CDR3 DNA reads as TGTGCCAGCAGCTTAGGGATTCGGTCAGGGGGCAGCGAGCAGTACTTC.

In this sample, this clonotype turned up a few times. The chain carries TRBV20-1 and TRBJ1-1, with D unclear. Trimming pared 3 bases from V and 6 bases from J, leaving 14 bases between. This CDR3 has 13 residues. Germline loops: CDR1 DFQATT, CDR2 SNEGSKA (reference sequence). The CDR3 sequence is CSASWRPLAEAFF. CDR3 sequence (DNA): TGCAGTGCTAGCTGGCGGCCCCTCGCTGAAGCTTTCTTT.

The chain is built from TRBV28 and TRBJ2-7; 8 bases are shared with TRBD1. With V trimmed by 5 bases and J by 6 bases, 3 bases remained unmatched. The V gene's germline CDR1 is MDHEN and CDR2 SYDVKM. The CDR3 is made up of 12 amino acids. The CDR3: CASSGDRGEQYF. The CDR3 nucleotides read TGTGCCAGCAGTGGCGACAGGGGCGAGCAGTACTTC.

This clonotype has ten or more counts. The V and J genes are TRBV5-1 and TRBJ2-2; TRBD1 might be the D (6 bases). The V end was cut by 2 bases, the J end by 4 bases, with 12 bases between. The CDR3 runs 15 residues. From germline, CDR1 is SGHRS and CDR2 YFSETQ. The CDR3 nucleotides read TGCGCCAGCAGCTTTTCAGGGGTTATCACCGGGGAGCTGTTTTTT. It is translated as CASSFSGVITGELFF.

This clonotype has only a few counts. The J gene is TRBJ2-5, the V gene TRBV29-1, with 7 bases identical to TRBD1. V was pared by 7 bases and J by 2 bases, with 7 bases of the junction left unmatched. The CDR3 has 13 amino acids. The germline V gene has CDR1 SQVTM and CDR2 ANQGSEA. The CDR3: CSATTGIQETQYF. The CDR3 DNA follows: TGCAGCGCTACGACAGGGATTCAAGAGACCCAGTACTTC.

This clonotype was recorded a few times. This chain links TRBV4-1 with TRBJ1-1; the D is unclear. V dropped 6 bases and J dropped 3 bases, with 14 bases sitting between them. The length of the CDR3 is 14 residues. Germline values: CDR1 MGHRA, CDR2 YSYEKL. For the CDR3, the DNA is TGCGCCAGCAGGCGCGGACGGGCTGACACTGAAGCTTTCTTT. Protein: CASRRGRADTEAFF.

The chain employs TRBV12-3 or TRBV12-4 and TRBJ1-4, with no clear D. This CDR3 has 12 residues. The V gene lost 8 bases and the J gene lost 7 bases, with 11 bases spanning the gap. CDR3 nucleotide sequence: TGTGCCAGCTCCAGGTCGACTGAAAAACTGTTTTTT. Translating it yields CASSRSTEKLFF.

The J gene is TRBJ2-6, the V gene TRBV2, with 16 positions matching TRBD2. The trim removed 6 bases at V and 0 bases at J, leaving 5 bases unmatched. CDR1 is SNHLY and CDR2 is FYNNEI in the germline V gene. The CDR3 length is 19 residues. CDR3 nucleotide sequence: TGTGCCAGCAGGAAGGGACTAGCGGGAGGGCCCTCTGGGGCCAACGTCCTGACTTTC. Translated: CASRKGLAGGPSGANVLTF.

The chain joins TRBV19 to TRBJ1-6; D remains ambiguous. V was pared by 10 bases and J by 0 bases, with 16 bases between. Germline values: CDR1 LNHDA, CDR2 SQIVND (reference sequence). This CDR3 is built from 16 residues. CDR3 nucleotides: TGTGCCACGTCCTTCGGGCCCAGCTCCTATAATTCACCCCTCCACTTT. This sequence encodes CATSFGPSSYNSPLHF.

The gene calls are TRBV12-3 or TRBV12-4 and TRBJ2-7; D call uncertain. This CDR3 has 13 amino acids. V dropped 6 bases and J dropped 5 bases, with 14 bases sitting between them. The CDR3 protein is CASSPVRVHEQYF. The DNA of the CDR3 is TGTGCCAGCAGCCCTGTAAGGGTCCACGAGCAGTACTTC.

The gene calls are TRBV7-7 and TRBJ2-1; 9 nucleotides agree with TRBD2. The CDR3 is 17 residues long. V lost 0 bases to trimming and J lost 9 bases; unmatched junction nucleotides: 12. The germline CDR1 and CDR2 sequences are SSHAT and FNYEAQ (reference sequence). Here the CDR3 reads CASSLALSSGRVAEQFF. In DNA form, the CDR3 reads TGTGCCAGCAGCTTAGCGCTCAGTAGCGGGAGAGTAGCTGAGCAGTTCTTC. Full variable domain (remainder filled in from reference TRBV7-7 and TRBJ2-1): GAGVSQSPRYKVTKRGQDVTLRCDPISSHATLYWYQQALGQGPEFLTYFNYEAQPDKSGLPSDRFSAERPEGSISTLTIQRTEQRDSAMYRCASSLALSSGRVAEQFFGPGTRLTVL.

This clonotype was seen at least ten times. The V call is TRBV4-1, the J call TRBJ2-5; no definite D call. The CDR3 sequence is 12 residues long. V was clipped by 1 base and J by 5 bases, with 5 bases between them. Germline CDR1 and CDR2: MGHRA and YSYEKL. The CDR3 spells CASSQVAETQYF. The CDR3 nucleotides read TGCGCCAGCAGCCAAGTCGCCGAGACCCAGTACTTC.